The 21 T cell receptor beta chains in this list originate from one sample, sequenced in a study of T cells in women clearing cervical HPV infection. Here immunoSEQ multiplex PCR was the method, and the copy in TCRdb shows in-frame clones only, minus some. The sample yields about 48,000 clones, of which the top ten take up 1.5% to 2%. What was sequenced was blood buffy coat. Every receptor here comes from a woman between 18 and 70 years old with a cervical HPV16 infection that either progressed to CIN3+ or cleared (not recorded which).

A remark on this clone: Read coverage stops 3 residues before the CDR3 terminus; the germline J gene supplies the remainder. V is TRBV19 and J is TRBJ1-4; a weak D match, TRBD1 (6 bases). Trimming took off 6 bases at V and 10 bases at J, with 12 bases between the two ends. The germline CDR1 and CDR2 sequences are LNHDA and SQIVND (reference sequence). CDR3 length equals 12 residues. The CDR3 loop reads CASSPQGLKLFF. Partial CDR3 DNA: TGTGCCAGTAGCCCACAGGGCCTAAAA. Drawing the rest from reference TRBV19 and TRBJ1-4, the complete variable domain is DGGITQSPKYLFRKEGQNVTLSCEQNLNHDAMYWYRQDPGQGLRLIYYSQIVNDFQKGDIAEGYSVSREKKESFPLTVTSAQKNPTAFYLCASSPQGLKLFFGSGTQLSVL.

Details on this clone: The CDR3 end is not reached by the read, which stops 3 residues before it; the germline J gene fills it in. The gene calls are TRBV20-1 and TRBJ1-1; D unclear. The CDR3 runs 14 residues. Germline CDR1 DFQATT, CDR2 SNEGSKA (reference sequence). V was pared by 2 bases and J by 4 bases, with 14 bases between. The DNA read from the CDR3 is TGCAGTGCTAGAATCGGGGATCCGGGCACTGAA. Its translation is CSARIGDPGTE. The whole CDR3 is CSARIGDPGTEAFF.

To note about this clone: The CDR3 is cut off 3 residues early in the read; its end comes from the germline J gene. The chain combines TRBV27 with TRBJ2-3; 7 bases agree with TRBD2. The CDR3 spans 15 residues. In germline, CDR1 is MNHEY, CDR2 SMNVEV (reference sequence). Trimming took 7 bases from V and 1 from J; bases not matched to a gene: 8. CDR3: CASTGSAGGTDTQYF. Incomplete CDR3 DNA: TGTGCCAGCACGGGGAGTGCGGGGGGCACAGATACG.

A note on this clone: From the germline J gene comes the end of the CDR3, since the read stops 3 residues before it. The chain is built from TRBV6-2 or TRBV6-3 and TRBJ2-3, with D maybe TRBD2 (6 bases). The CDR3 is 17 amino acids. The V gene lost 2 bases and the J gene lost 0 bases, with 15 bases spanning the gap. Germline V gene sequence: CDR1 MNHEY, CDR2 SVGEGT. The chain's CDR3 is CASSYEEGSGSTDTQYF. CDR3 bases read: TGTGCCAGCAGTTACGAGGAAGGTAGCGGTAGCACAGATACG.

Note on this clone: The read falls 3 residues short of the CDR3 end, and the missing part is taken from the germline J gene. The chain has TRBV18 and TRBJ1-5; a weak D match, TRBD1 (5 bases). Germline CDR1 and CDR2: KGHSH and LQKENI. CDR3 size: 14 residues. V lost 4 bases, J lost 2 bases, and 9 bases lay in between. CDR3 sequence reads: CASSLRGGNQPQHF. The part of the CDR3 DNA that was read is TGTGCCAGCTCACTAAGGGGTGGCAATCAGCCC.

Regarding this clone: The sequenced fragment ends 3 residues before the CDR3 boundary, so the rest is inferred from the germline J gene. The chain is built from TRBV7-6 and TRBJ2-7; 7 bases are shared with TRBD2. Germline V gives CDR1 SGHVS, CDR2 FNYEAQ. The junction had 2 bases not matched to a gene; V was cut back by 1 base and J by 5 bases. The CDR3 is 13 amino acids. CDR3 amino acids: CASSLGRGDEQYF. The DNA read from the CDR3 is TGTGCCAGCAGCTTAGGACGGGGGGACGAG.

Concerning this clone: The read comes to an end 3 residues before the CDR3 does, leaving the germline J gene to fill in the end. The rearrangement uses TRBV14 and TRBJ1-1; possibly TRBD1 for D (6 bases). The CDR3 covers 14 residues. CDR1 and CDR2 (germline): SGHDN, FVKESK. Trimming shortened V by 2 bases and J by 4 bases, and 11 bases separated the two germline ends. Partial CDR3 DNA: TGTGCCAGCAGCCAAATCAGGGGCGGCACTGAA. Protein product: CASSQIRGGTE. The full CDR3 reads CASSQIRGGTEAFF.

On this clone itself: The read finishes 3 residues shy of the CDR3 end, and the germline J gene is used to complete it. V gene TRBV6-2 or TRBV6-3 combines with J gene TRBJ1-2, with 10 bases matching TRBD1. Germline V CDR1 and CDR2: MNHEY, SVGEGT. This CDR3 has 12 amino acids. The CDR3 bases that were read are TGTGCCAGCACTGACAGGGGGCGAGGC. It yields the protein CASTDRGRG. The entire CDR3 sequence reads CASTDRGRGYTF.

About this clone itself: The read ends 3 residues shy of where the CDR3 ends; the end is completed using the germline J gene. The gene calls are TRBV19 and TRBJ2-1; TRBD2 matches at 8 bases. The CDR3 has 17 residues. The ends lost 1 base at V and 5 bases at J; junction bases unmatched: 10. The V gene's germline CDR1 is LNHDA and CDR2 SQIVND (reference sequence). CDR3 amino acids: CASSIGIFQRGNNEQFF. The sequenced part of the CDR3 DNA is TGTGCCAGTAGTATAGGAATTTTCCAGCGGGGGAACAATGAG.

Turning to this clone: Read coverage stops 3 residues before the CDR3 terminus; the germline J gene supplies the remainder. The chain couples TRBV28 to TRBJ2-3; 10 bases are shared with TRBD2. CDR3 length equals 17 residues. Germline assignment: CDR1 MDHEN and CDR2 SYDVKM. After removal of 4 bases from V and 6 bases from J, the junction contained 13 bases not matched to a gene. CDR3 sequence reads: CASSSPGSGGTLDTQYF. The part of the CDR3 DNA that was read is TGTGCCAGCAGTTCCCCGGGTAGCGGGGGGACCTTGGATACG.

Note on this clone: With the read ending 3 residues before the CDR3 end, the germline J gene is used to fill in that end. This rearrangement joins TRBV5-4 to TRBJ2-1; weak D call: TRBD2 (6 bases). The germline V gene encodes CDR1 SGHNT and CDR2 YYREEE (reference sequence). With 5 bases removed from V and 5 bases from J, the gap between germline ends came to 11 bases. The CDR3 covers 13 residues. The CDR3 loop reads CASSLSGDNEQFF. The CDR3 DNA, read in part, is TGTGCCAGCAGTCTGTCGGGGGACAATGAG.

On this clone: The read terminates 3 residues ahead of where the CDR3 ends, so the germline J gene completes it. This chain joins TRBV30 and TRBJ1-2, with 7 bases aligning to TRBD1. CDR1 is GTSNPN and CDR2 is SVGIG in the germline V gene (reference sequence). CDR3 length: 13 amino acids. V lost 8 bases and J lost 5; bases outside the gene matches: 11. The DNA read from the CDR3 is TGTGCCATACTTTCCGGGACAGTATATGGC. It translates to CAILSGTVYG. The entire CDR3 reads CAILSGTVYGYTF.

Note on this clone: The CDR3 is cut off 3 residues early in the read; its end comes from the germline J gene. The rearrangement uses TRBV5-1 and TRBJ2-7, with D possibly TRBD1 on 6 matching bases. Trimming removed 4 bases at V and 0 bases at J, with 11 bases between. From germline, CDR1 is SGHRS and CDR2 YFSETQ. The CDR3 is made up of 14 amino acids. CDR3 bases read: TGCGCCAGCAGCCGAGCGGACAGCTCCTACGAG. As protein: CASSRADSSYE. The full CDR3 is CASSRADSSYEQYF.

In regard to this clone: From the germline J gene comes the end of the CDR3, since the read stops 3 residues before it. The V and J genes are TRBV5-1 and TRBJ1-1; no definite D call. The germline gives CDR1 SGHRS, CDR2 YFSETQ. The CDR3 is 14 amino acids. V lost 3 bases and J lost 4, with 13 bases in between. The part of the CDR3 DNA that was read is TGCGCCAGCAGCTGGACGGGGTCCGTCACTGAA. It codes for CASSWTGSVTE. The entire CDR3 is CASSWTGSVTEAFF.

To note about this clone: Sequencing ends 3 residues short of the CDR3 end; the germline J gene provides the rest. The V and J genes are TRBV4-1 and TRBJ2-1; 9 positions agree with TRBD2. The CDR3 consists of 18 residues. Germline trimming cut 0 bases from V and 3 bases from J; bases unmatched to any gene: 9. Germline V CDR1 and CDR2: MGHRA, YSYEKL. The DNA read from the CDR3 is TGCGCCAGCAGCCAAGATCTCAAGCTAGCGGGGATCTACAATGAG. It encodes CASSQDLKLAGIYNE. The whole CDR3 reads CASSQDLKLAGIYNEQFF.

About this clone: Read data end 3 residues before the CDR3 end; the end is taken from the germline J gene. The genes are TRBV19 and TRBJ2-1; 7 bases align to TRBD2. CDR1 and CDR2 from the germline V gene are LNHDA and SQIVND (reference sequence). This CDR3 contains 14 residues. Trimming took 9 bases from V and 3 from J; bases not matched to a gene: 8. The CDR3 reads CASSSSGNYNEQFF. The CDR3 DNA, read in part, is TGTGCCAGCTCATCTAGCGGAAACTACAATGAG.

Regarding this clone: With the read ending 3 residues before the CDR3 end, the germline J gene is used to fill in that end. V and J are TRBV14 and TRBJ2-2; maybe TRBD1 (6 bases). The CDR3 is 16 amino acids. Trimming removed 1 base from V and 5 bases from J, with 14 bases in between. CDR1 SGHDN and CDR2 FVKESK come from the germline V gene. The DNA read from the CDR3 is TGTGCCAGCAGCCAAGTGAAGGGGGTCGGGACCGGGGAG. Protein: CASSQVKGVGTGE. The whole CDR3 protein reads CASSQVKGVGTGELFF.

About this clone itself: The sequenced fragment ends 3 residues before the CDR3 boundary, so the rest is inferred from the germline J gene. The rearrangement links TRBV29-1 to TRBJ1-5; tentatively, D is TRBD1 (6 bases). The CDR3 extends over 13 amino acids. V lost 6 bases and J lost 3, with 12 bases in between. The germline gives CDR1 SQVTM, CDR2 ANQGSEA. The CDR3 reads CSVRDNFNQPQHF. The sequenced CDR3 bases are TGCAGCGTCCGGGACAACTTCAATCAGCCC.

About this clone itself: The read ends 3 residues shy of where the CDR3 ends; the end is completed using the germline J gene. V is TRBV6-1 and J is TRBJ2-2, with TRBD1 matching 10 bases. The CDR3 length is 15 residues. J lost 4 bases, V lost 3 bases, and 2 bases had no gene match. Germline V lookup: CDR1 MNHNS, CDR2 SASEGT. Incomplete CDR3 DNA: TGTGCCAGCAGTGACCGGACAGGGGGCACCGGGGAG. Translated, it gives CASSDRTGGTGE. The CDR3 in full is CASSDRTGGTGELFF.

A word on this clone: The CDR3 extends 3 residues past the end of the read, so its final part is completed from the germline J gene. The chain is built from TRBV20-1 and TRBJ2-3; 10 nucleotides line up with TRBD2. J was trimmed by 0 bases and V by 7 bases; bases with no gene match: 1. Germline CDR1 reads DFQATT; CDR2 reads SNEGSKA (reference sequence). The CDR3 runs to 13 residues. The CDR3 bases that were read are TGCAGTGGACTAGCGGGTAGCACAGATACG. Translation: CSGLAGSTDT. The full CDR3 protein reads CSGLAGSTDTQYF.

Concerning this clone: The CDR3 goes on 3 residues after the read ends, and that part is filled in from the germline J gene. The V call is TRBV5-4, the J call TRBJ2-3; 11 nucleotides align to TRBD2. The CDR3 length is 16 residues. The ends lost 3 bases at V and 0 bases at J; junction bases unmatched: 3. The germline V gene encodes CDR1 SGHNT and CDR2 YYREEE (reference sequence). CDR3 bases read: TGTGCCAGCAGCTCGGGACTAGCGGCTAGCACAGATACG. Protein: CASSSGLAASTDT. The entire CDR3 sequence reads CASSSGLAASTDTQYF.